The present TCR beta chain was sequenced within a study of blood T cell repertoires in COVID-19. About the study: Samples came from the United States, Italy and Spain, spanning acute and convalescent COVID-19. In each case, the material was cDNA or gDNA derived from T cells, B-cell-depleted T cells, or PBMCs.

The ends lost 10 bases at V and 8 bases at J; junction bases unmatched: 8. The CDR3 loop spans 12 amino acids. Germline V gene lookup returns CDR1 SNHLY and CDR2 FYNNEI. The data were produced by immunoSEQ multiplex PCR, yet TCRdb's version contains in-frame clones alone and is incomplete. Of about 150,000 clones listed, around four fifths are singletons. Sequenced sample: PBMCs or T cells enriched from blood (not recorded which). The chain carries TRBV2 and TRBJ1-2; 9 bases fit TRBD1. The TCR sequence derives from a middle-aged woman who had recovered from COVID-19. DNA of the CDR3: TGTGCCACCCGAACAGGGGGCAGAGGCTACACCTTC. Translated: CATRTGGRGYTF.